The rows below give T cell receptor beta chains drawn from one sample of a study of shared clonotypes between healthy human individuals. Data came from immunoSEQ multiplex PCR; TCRdb stores just in-frame clones and leaves some out. The sample has millions of clones; less than 95% are singletons. Sequenced: naive CD8+ T cells sorted from blood. The receptors were sampled from a man aged 18 to 29 in good health. Each CDR3 is given with its conserved first and last residue.

J,length,V,CDR3
TRBJ1-1,15,TRBV5-4,CASSFKGGMNTEAFF
TRBJ1-6,14,TRBV4-1,CASSERQVNSPLHF
TRBJ2-4,16,TRBV7-9,CASSTTSGLAKNIQYF
TRBJ1-1,16,TRBV7-3,CASTKGTVLMNTEAFF
TRBJ2-3,15,TRBV28,CASSRTGQGADTQYF
TRBJ2-1,15,TRBV4-3,CASSRVLAGVAEQFF
TRBJ1-1,14,TRBV6-5,CASRVGGERTEAFF
TRBJ2-7,13,TRBV30,CAWSEQSSYEQYF
TRBJ1-4,12,TRBV30,CAGTESNEKLFF
TRBJ2-1,16,TRBV7-3,CASSLIPTGGLNEQFF
TRBJ2-5,13,TRBV4-3,CASSQDPEETQYF
TRBJ2-3,12,TRBV6-5,CASRDGLDTQYF
TRBJ1-4,15,TRBV28,CASSTTDRGWEKLFF
TRBJ2-3,17,TRBV6-1,CASSEGVAGGPIDTQYF
TRBJ1-5,13,TRBV19,CASTQNVGQPQHF
TRBJ2-7,14,TRBV5-4,CAMSGARGSYEQYF
TRBJ2-1,15,TRBV7-7,CASSLGPAGINEQFF
TRBJ1-1,17,TRBV4-1,CASSPRGQLPMNTEAFF
TRBJ2-2,17,TRBV5-1,CASSLTGGIVNTGELFF
TRBJ2-7,13,TRBV25-1,CASTGPTNYEQYF
TRBJ2-3,21,TRBV4-2,CASSQTIPLLAGGPSTDTQYF
TRBJ1-2,17,TRBV7-8,CASSEDVPGRGIYGYTF
TRBJ1-1,14,TRBV6-1,CASSERLGGTEAFF
TRBJ2-7,14,TRBV6-5,CASGGQGASYEQYF
TRBJ2-1,12,TRBV6-1,CASSYLDNEQFF
TRBJ2-3,14,TRBV27,CASSLGFSTDTQYF
TRBJ2-7,13,TRBV7-9,CASSLGGGNEQYF
TRBJ2-3,13,TRBV13,CASRAASTDTQYF
TRBJ2-1,13,TRBV10-3,CAISGQGINEQFF
TRBJ2-7,15,TRBV2,CASSILADQTYEQYF
TRBJ2-3,15,TRBV9,CASSVEGSGIDTQYF
TRBJ1-1,15,TRBV9,CASNGAQGVHTEAFF
TRBJ2-7,12,TRBV11-2,CASSRASYEQYF
TRBJ2-1,13,TRBV6-6,CASGGLARNEQFF
TRBJ1-1,17,TRBV27,CASSLSVGQLLNTEAFF
TRBJ1-1,16,TRBV6-1,CASSDVSGTANTEAFF
TRBJ1-4,15,TRBV4-1,CASGYWQGTNEKLFF
TRBJ2-1,15,TRBV5-6,CASSLGLAGDNEQFF
TRBJ1-3,16,TRBV7-2,CASSPAFGFSGNTIYF
TRBJ2-1,11,TRBV9,CASSLIDEQFF
TRBJ2-7,17,TRBV4-1,CASSPLGQGVMEYEQYF
TRBJ1-3,15,TRBV9,CASTKGASSGNTIYF
TRBJ2-7,16,TRBV6-5,CASSYSIGQSTYEQYF
TRBJ2-1,13,TRBV9,CASSVEDWNEQFF
TRBJ2-7,16,TRBV7-2,CASSLKGLAGGDEQYF